The rows below give T cell receptor beta chains drawn from one sample of a study of cytomegalovirus exposure and HLA in healthy donors. TCRdb keeps only in-frame clones here, not all; method: immunoSEQ multiplex PCR. The sample records approximately 140,000 clones, 70% to 85% being singletons. Source material: PBMCs. The source of these receptors is a male donor in good health and CMV-seronegative. CDR3s include the opening cysteine and the closing phenylalanine or tryptophan. A D gene is named only where the DNA matches it firmly.

d_gene	v_gene	j_gene	CDR3nt	CDR3aa
NA	TRBV20-1	TRBJ2-3	TGCAGTGCCGAGAGGGAGGATACGCAGTATTTT	CSAEREDTQYF
TRBD1	TRBV6-1	TRBJ1-2	TGTGCCAGCAGTGAGCTCGAGGACAGGGAAACCTATGGCTACACCTTC	CASSELEDRETYGYTF
NA	TRBV28	TRBJ2-1	TGTGCCAGCAGTCTACGAGGAAGTCGGGAGCAGTTCTTC	CASSLRGSREQFF
NA	TRBV5-6	TRBJ2-7	TGTGCCAGCAGCTTGACGCAATCAGTTTACGAGCAGTACTTC	CASSLTQSVYEQYF
NA	TRBV12-1	TRBJ1-5	TGTGCCAGCAGCTGCCGCGGGGACAGGTATTTAGAGCCCCAGCATTTT	CASSCRGDRYLEPQHF
NA	TRBV29-1	TRBJ1-2	TGCAGCGTGCTAACTGTTCCTAACTATGGCTACACCTTC	CSVLTVPNYGYTF
NA	TRBV4-1	TRBJ2-1	TGCGCCAGCAGCCAAGAGGTAGTCGAGGGTGAGCAGTTCTTC	CASSQEVVEGEQFF
NA	TRBV9	TRBJ1-1	TGTGCCAGCACCCGCGGACAGAGGAACACTGAAGCTTTCTTT	CASTRGQRNTEAFF
NA	TRBV5-4	TRBJ1-2	TGTGCCAGCAGCTTGGTATCACCGGCGGAGAATGGCTACACCTTC	CASSLVSPAENGYTF
TRBD1	TRBV7-2	TRBJ1-1	TGTGCCAGCAGCTTACGGGGAGCCGGGACAGCCCAGGGGGAAGCTTTCTTT	CASSLRGAGTAQGEAFF
TRBD2	TRBV9	TRBJ2-3	TGTGCCAGCAACTTAGCGGGAGGGCCAGATACGCAGTATTTT	CASNLAGGPDTQYF
TRBD2	TRBV7-9	TRBJ2-1	TGTGCCAGCAGCCCTTATGGGGTGGGGACTAGCGGGAGTAGGGAGCAGTTCTTC	CASSPYGVGTSGSREQFF